The T cell receptor beta chain described here comes from a study of neurological immune-mediated disorders (dated by TCRdb to between 2019 and 2020). Study-level background: The study compared peripheral blood TCR-beta repertoires of HTLV-I-associated myelopathy (HAM/TSP) patients, multiple sclerosis patients and healthy controls using UMI-based sequencing. Alongside PBMC samples, the set of about 97 TCR-beta libraries contained longitudinal samples, technical triplicates, and paired CD4+ and CD8+ T-cell subsets that had been sorted. Of the 65 to 70 subjects in the cohort, roughly 14 were HAM/TSP patients, some 34 were multiple sclerosis patients, and approximately 20 were healthy controls. Overall results and qualifications from the work: Expanded clones from different subjects shared no identical CDR3 amino acid sequences, which suggests that TCR-beta repertoires were private in all groups. The highest TCR clonal expansion was observed in HAM/TSP patients, whereas the lowest was observed in MS patients, even when compared with healthy controls.

Healthy controls were blood bank volunteers in Maryland, USA. Libraries from unsorted PBMCs were made from 2 million PBMCs kept in RNAlater at -80 degrees C until RNA extraction. Peripheral blood was subjected to Ficoll-Hypaque density gradient centrifugation to isolate PBMCs, which were then cryopreserved in liquid nitrogen. cDNA synthesis used template-switch 5'RACE with a primer carrying a 10-nucleotide random unique molecular identifier tagging each TCR transcript. Every sequencing run yielded over 190 million TCR-beta sequences covering 15-18 subjects. The RNeasy kit was used to extract total RNA. Using the KAPA Real-time Library Amplification kit, TCR-beta VDJ regions were amplified with primers for the TCR constant region and the 5'RACE anchor. Sample indexes and Illumina adaptors were added in a first PCR, and a second PCR then increased library yield. After Ampure bead purification, the roughly 650 bp TCR product was size-selected on a 2% E-gel SizeSelection system. Before pooling, libraries had their quality checked on a Bioanalyzer, their concentration measured with Qubit, and their quantity determined with the Kapa Library Quantification kit. An Illumina HiSeq 2500 was used to sequence the libraries paired-end at 2 x 150 bp. To increase sequence diversity, roughly 24-32% phiX was spiked into each library pool. The original pipeline was this. Quality-filtered reads were processed with the UMI-based MiGEC pipeline, which removed over 75% of raw TCR sequences during error correction. IMGT germline references were used for aligning VDJ genes, and each clonotype was defined as a unique CDR3 amino acid sequence together with its V-J genes. Clonal expansion, Shannon diversity and CDR3 relatedness were evaluated with VDJtools (CalcPairwiseDistances, ClusterSamples), while phylogenetic trees were built in CLCbio workbench. A clone was classed as expanded if it had 8 or more unique UMIs, a cutoff based on coefficient-of-variation modelling across technical triplicates. Clones were called with MiXCR by TCRdb after fastp trimmed the public reads at Q25, and only in-frame beta chains were retained. Rows with a matching CDR3 protein are joined into one entry that keeps the most common DNA and genes. TCRdb's processing, not the authors' own work, is the source of the V and J calls. The sample contains 77,000 or so distinct CDR3 sequences, under 10% of them found a single time. 1.7% of the sample is held by the ten biggest clonotypes.

This clonotype appeared a few times. There is no known antigen for this receptor. Per-base quality was not reported, and no clone a single base away is much larger than it. The source is a man aged 50 to 60 in good health. Material for sequencing was PBMCs.

The DNA sequence follows: TGCAGTGCTAGCCATGGCTACACCTTC. The resulting protein is CSASHGYTF. The chain links TRBV20-1 with TRBJ1-2, with an unclear D gene assignment. Reading from cysteine to phenylalanine, the CDR3 counts 9 amino acids. Only the CDR3 region is kept as DNA, spanning 27 bases read in frame from base 1. Trimming costs V 3 bases and J 6 bases, and their ends lie 2 bases apart. CDR1 and CDR2 (DFQATT, SNEGSKA) derive from the germline V gene (reference sequence).